This T cell receptor beta chain was captured in a study of blood T cell repertoires in COVID-19. Study overall: PBMCs, B-cell-depleted T cells, or T cells were the source of the cDNA or gDNA that made up the material.

The repertoire was sequenced with immunoSEQ multiplex PCR; TCRdb's copy has only in-frame clones and lacks some. The sample includes over 150,000 clones, over 80% of them seen just once. V was cut by 1 base and J by 0 bases, with 7 bases left in between. The CDR3 contains 15 residues. Germline V gene lookup returns CDR1 SGHRS and CDR2 YFSETQ. Sequenced sample: peripheral blood. The chain is built from TRBV5-1 and TRBJ1-4, with D unresolved. This TCR derives from a woman aged 60-70 years who had recovered from COVID-19. The CDR3 protein is CASSLMASTNEKLFF. In DNA, the CDR3 is TGCGCCAGCAGCTTGATGGCCTCAACTAATGAAAAACTGTTTTTT. The variable domain in full, completed from reference TRBV5-1 and TRBJ1-4, reads KAGVTQTPRYLIKTRGQQVTLSCSPISGHRSVSWYQQTPGQGLQFLFEYFSETQRNKGNFPGRFSGRQFSNSRSEMNVSTLELGDSALYLCASSLMASTNEKLFFGSGTQLSVL.